The 24 T cell receptor beta chains reported below all come from one sample, sequenced in a study of T cells in localized non-small cell lung cancer (TCRdb year 2020). Library generation was performed with the immunoSEQ multiplex PCR assay. The source is immuneACCESS, and TCRdb retained only in-frame sequences with V and J called. Part of the clones is not carried over; for the studies checked, unresolved V genes explain less than half of this, and the remainder is unexplained. The table for this sample lists about 130,000 clones; roughly nine tenths of them were counted only once. Around 1.7% of the sample comes from the top ten. Specimen: peripheral blood, collected before any cancer treatment. Source of these receptors: a female donor of 60 years or more with stage I lung adenocarcinoma.

The sample holds a few counts of this clone. The V and J genes are TRBV7-2 and TRBJ1-1; 9 bases line up with TRBD1. Germline CDR1 reads SGHTA; CDR2 reads FQGNSA. The CDR3 is 14 amino acids. J was trimmed by 3 bases and V by 5 bases; bases with no gene match: 4. The CDR3 protein is CASSRDRVDTEAFF. CDR3 DNA sequence: TGTGCCAGCAGCCGGGACAGGGTTGACACTGAAGCTTTCTTT.

The chain combines TRBV29-1 with TRBJ1-2; 12 bases match TRBD1. The J segment lost 5 bases and the V segment lost 7 bases, leaving 2 bases of the junction unmatched. This CDR3 comprises 12 residues. CDR1 SQVTM and CDR2 ANQGSEA come from the germline V gene. CDR3 region: CSGGQGAYGYTF. In DNA, the CDR3 is TGCAGCGGGGGACAGGGGGCATATGGCTACACCTTC.

This clone occurred once. This chain links TRBV2 with TRBJ1-6, with D unresolved. V was clipped by 4 bases and J by 10 bases, with 11 bases between them. CDR3 size: 13 residues. Germline CDR1 and CDR2: SNHLY and FYNNEI. CDR3 nucleotides: TGTGCCAGCAGTGGAGGACTCGCGTCACCCCTCCACTTT. Its translation: CASSGGLASPLHF.

The J gene is TRBJ2-1, the V gene TRBV9; D is unclear. V lost 2 bases and J 0 bases, leaving 9 bases between the germline ends. Germline values: CDR1 SGDLS, CDR2 YYNGEE. CDR3 length: 15 amino acids. In DNA form, the CDR3 reads TGTGCCAGCAGCGTTGGTAGCAACTCCTACAATGAGCAGTTCTTC. This encodes CASSVGSNSYNEQFF.

The table lists this clone with a few counts. This chain connects TRBV11-1 to TRBJ1-3; 7 bases are a match to TRBD1. This CDR3 has 14 amino acids. V trimming: 5 bases; J trimming: 3 bases; junction bases outside the gene matches: 4. The germline CDR1 and CDR2 sequences are SGHAT and FQDESV (reference sequence). CDR3 sequence reads: CASSPGTDGNTIYF. In nucleotides, the CDR3 is TGTGCCAGCAGCCCCGGGACAGATGGAAACACCATATATTTT.

The CDR3 loop is CASSPLQALWNEQFF. DNA for the CDR3: TGTGCCAGCAGCCCTCTGCAGGCCCTTTGGAATGAGCAGTTCTTC. The chain joins TRBV7-9 to TRBJ2-1; unclear D gene. The CDR3 spans 15 residues. CDR1 is SEHNR, CDR2 FQNEAQ, per germline (reference sequence). Trimming took 5 bases from V and 7 from J, leaving 18 bases between them.

The CDR3 nucleotides are TGTGCCAGCAGCGCGGTACAGGGGGCGACCGGGGAGCTGTTTTTT. Translation gives CASSAVQGATGELFF. This rearrangement joins TRBV9 to TRBJ2-2, with 9 bases fitting TRBD1. Germline V gene data show CDR1 as SGDLS and CDR2 as YYNGEE. The junction had 5 bases not matched to a gene; V was cut back by 3 bases and J by 5 bases. The CDR3 spans 15 residues.

The chain has TRBV5-5 and TRBJ1-1; D remains unclear. The length of the CDR3 is 14 residues. V lost 0 bases, J lost 1 base, and 7 bases lay in between. The germline V gene has CDR1 SGHKS and CDR2 YYEKEE (reference sequence). The CDR3 protein is CASSLGWGNTEAFF. CDR3 DNA: TGTGCCAGCAGCTTGGGTTGGGGGAACACTGAAGCTTTCTTT.

The chain employs TRBV15 and TRBJ2-5; D is possibly TRBD1 (5 bases). V was shortened by 0 bases and J by 3 bases, with 14 bases between the two germline ends. Germline assignment: CDR1 LNHNV and CDR2 YYDKDF (reference sequence). The CDR3 covers 16 residues. CDR3 region: CATSRDPKVREETQYF. The CDR3 DNA reads as TGTGCCACCAGCAGAGATCCTAAGGTCAGGGAAGAGACCCAGTACTTC.

The chain is built from TRBV7-3 and TRBJ2-1, with D possibly matching TRBD1 (5 bases). In germline, CDR1 is SGHTA, CDR2 FQGTGA. The CDR3 runs to 14 residues. V was pared by 5 bases and J by 6 bases, with 14 bases between. The CDR3 reads CASSPRGDSNEQFF. The DNA for the CDR3 is TGTGCCAGCAGCCCCCGCGGCGACAGCAATGAGCAGTTCTTC.

This clone was recorded a few times. The V gene is TRBV7-3, the J gene TRBJ2-5; D possibly corresponds to TRBD2 (6 bases). This CDR3 comprises 13 residues. Trimming stripped 3 bases from V and 5 bases from J, with 10 bases between. CDR1 is SGHTA, CDR2 FQGTGA, per germline. CDR3 sequence: CASSLFGGETQYF. In DNA form, the CDR3 reads TGTGCCAGCAGCTTGTTTGGGGGGGAGACCCAGTACTTC. The variable domain in full, with the rest retrieved from reference TRBV7-3 and TRBJ2-5, is GAGVSQTPSNKVTEKGKYVELRCDPISGHTALYWYRQSLGQGPEFLIYFQGTGAADDSGLPNDRFFAVRPEGSVSTLKIQRTERGDSAVYLCASSLFGGETQYFGPGTRLLVL.

V is TRBV6-4 and J is TRBJ2-1; D may correspond to TRBD1 or TRBD2 (5 bases each). CDR3 length: 15 residues. Germline loops: CDR1 MRHNA, CDR2 SNTAGT. The V and J ends lost 3 bases and 5 bases respectively, with 14 bases between them. CDR3 DNA sequence: TGTGCCAGCAGTGATTTTCGGGGCGCCAACAATGAGCAGTTCTTC. It is translated as CASSDFRGANNEQFF.

The V and J genes are TRBV5-1 and TRBJ2-4, with 7 bases that match TRBD2. The V and J ends lost 3 bases and 8 bases, in that order; junction bases with no gene match: 8. The germline V gene encodes CDR1 SGHRS and CDR2 YFSETQ. The CDR3 spans 14 residues. The CDR3, as DNA: TGCGCCAGCAGCTGGAGGTCGGGGGGAGACATTCAGTACTTC. Encoded protein: CASSWRSGGDIQYF.

The CDR3, as DNA: TGCAGCGTTGATGAGGGTTCCGGGGAGCTGTTTTTT. Protein sequence: CSVDEGSGELFF. This chain links TRBV29-1 with TRBJ2-2; possible D gene TRBD2, 5 bases. Per germline, CDR1 SQVTM and CDR2 ANQGSEA. Trimming cost V 3 bases and J 6 bases, with 8 bases left between them. The CDR3 is 12 amino acids.

CDR3 sequence: CASSDSGTSDHEQYF. In DNA form, the CDR3 reads TGTGCCAGCAGCGACTCCGGGACTAGCGACCACGAGCAGTACTTC. The chain couples TRBV5-4 to TRBJ2-7, with TRBD2 matching 10 bases. CDR3 length equals 15 residues. The J segment lost 5 bases and the V segment lost 4 bases, leaving 9 bases of the junction unmatched. The germline CDR1 and CDR2 sequences are SGHNT and YYREEE (reference sequence). The full variable domain, its missing parts supplied by reference TRBV5-4 and TRBJ2-7, is ETGVTQSPTHLIKTRGQQVTLRCSSQSGHNTVSWYQQALGQGPQFIFQYYREEENGRGNFPPRFSGLQFPNYSSELNVNALELDDSALYLCASSDSGTSDHEQYFGPGTRLTVT.

The chain couples TRBV29-1 to TRBJ1-2; perhaps TRBD1 as D (6 bases). CDR1 is SQVTM and CDR2 is ANQGSEA in the germline V gene. This CDR3 is built from 13 residues. Trimming took off 7 bases at V and 5 bases at J, with 17 bases between the two ends. The CDR3 nucleotides are TGCAGCGCACTCCGGGACAAACCGTATGGCTACACCTTC. Translated, it gives CSALRDKPYGYTF.

Turning to this clone: The junction and the germline gene differ at one end; a read error may be behind it. The chain recombines TRBV7-9 with TRBJ2-1; possible D gene TRBD2, 5 bases. CDR1 and CDR2 from the germline V gene are SEHNR and FQNEAQ (reference sequence). The CDR3 has 15 amino acids. CDR3 loop: CASSWRPDSHNEQFF. DNA for the CDR3: TGTGCCAGCAGCTGGCGGCCGGACTCCCACAATGAGCAGTTCTTC. Using reference TRBV7-9 and TRBJ2-1 for the parts outside the CDR3, the full variable domain is DTGVSQNPRHKITKRGQNVTFRCDPISEHNRLYWYRQTLGQGPEFLTYFQNEAQLEKSRLLSDRFSAERPKGSFSTLEIQRTEQGDSAMYLCASSWRPDSHNEQFFGPGTRLTVL.

V and J are TRBV19 and TRBJ2-2; D unclear. Trimming removed 3 bases at V and 3 bases at J, with 8 bases between. This CDR3 has 14 residues. The germline V gene has CDR1 LNHDA and CDR2 SQIVND (reference sequence). CDR3 amino acids: CASSIYRDTGELFF. In nucleotides, the CDR3 is TGTGCCAGTAGTATTTATAGGGACACCGGGGAGCTGTTTTTT.

The chain uses TRBV4-3 and TRBJ1-2; maybe TRBD1 (6 bases). V lost 2 bases to trimming and J lost 4 bases, with 11 bases between them. CDR1 is LGHNA and CDR2 is YSLEER in the germline V gene. The CDR3 spans 14 residues. DNA for the CDR3: TGCGCCAGCAGCCAATTCGGGACAATCTATGGCTACACCTTC. This codes for CASSQFGTIYGYTF.

Regarding this clone: The same CDR3 also results from other DNA sequences found in this sample. The chain recombines TRBV5-8 with TRBJ1-2; D remains ambiguous. Germline values: CDR1 SGHTS, CDR2 YDEGEE. V was shortened by 0 bases and J by 1 base, with 1 base between the two germline ends. The CDR3 extends over 12 amino acids. The CDR3 DNA follows: TGTGCCAGCAGCTTGGGTAACTATGGCTACACCTTC. It codes for CASSLGNYGYTF.

This rearrangement joins TRBV7-9 to TRBJ1-2; 7 bases map to TRBD1. The CDR3 is 15 residues long. V lost 7 bases and J lost 1; bases outside the gene matches: 9. Germline V gene sequence: CDR1 SEHNR, CDR2 FQNEAQ (reference sequence). CDR3 amino acids: CASTLKAGGNYGYTF. CDR3 DNA sequence: TGTGCCAGCACCCTAAAGGCAGGGGGTAACTATGGCTACACCTTC.

This chain uses TRBV5-1 with TRBJ2-7, with TRBD2 matching over 9 bases. The CDR3 has 15 residues. Germline V gene data show CDR1 as SGHRS and CDR2 as YFSETQ. J lost 6 bases, V lost 0 bases, and 7 bases had no gene match. The CDR3 loop is CASSLVFSGSSEQYF. The CDR3 DNA sequence: TGCGCCAGCAGCTTGGTTTTTAGCGGGAGCTCCGAGCAGTACTTC.

The chain links TRBV6-6 to TRBJ1-5; D uncertain. Germline values: CDR1 MNHNY, CDR2 SVGAGI (reference sequence). CDR3 length equals 16 residues. Trimming removed 6 bases from V and 0 bases from J, with 15 bases in between. The CDR3 DNA sequence: TGTGCCAGCAGAACGGTGGAGCGTTATAGCAATCAGCCCCAGCATTTT. It codes for CASRTVERYSNQPQHF.

This clone has a single count. The chain combines TRBV9 with TRBJ2-3; maybe TRBD1 (5 bases). Germline lookup yields CDR1 SGDLS and CDR2 YYNGEE. V was shortened by 0 bases and J by 1 base, with 9 bases between the two germline ends. The CDR3 consists of 15 residues. The CDR3 DNA follows: TGTGCCAGCAGCGTAGAAGGGGCACGCACAGATACGCAGTATTTT. Translated, it gives CASSVEGARTDTQYF.